This T cell receptor (beta chain) emerged from a study of cytomegalovirus exposure and HLA in healthy donors. Looking at the study overall: The study's early data release held about 85 million unique TCRs from HLA-typed donors.

Details on this clone: Its target is unknown.

Points from the study as a whole: Published work reported that the classifier diagnosed cytomegalovirus status with high specificity and sensitivity. Later analysis identified 16,000 or so TCR beta sequences associated with HLA alleles, using a false discovery rate threshold of 0.05. Certain sequence variants were highly shared and formed a cluster, and this cluster was likely a sequencing artifact.

Germline assignment: CDR1 SGHRS and CDR2 YFSETQ. The CDR3 spans 15 residues. J was trimmed by 4 bases and V by 4 bases; bases with no gene match: 10. The PCR contained 60 Vbeta and 13 Jbeta primers. Repertoires were generated with immunoSEQ multiplex PCR, while TCRdb's copy carries only in-frame clones and drops some. The data hold 150,000 to 200,000 clones, with roughly 80% observed a single time. This clonotype was obtained from a male donor in good health and CMV-seronegative. The V gene is TRBV5-1, the J gene TRBJ2-5, with 7 bases aligning to TRBD1. The sequenced material came from PBMCs. The CDR3 reads CASSLTGRVRETQYF. The CDR3 DNA reads TGCGCCAGCAGCCTGACAGGGCGAGTAAGAGAGACCCAGTACTTC.